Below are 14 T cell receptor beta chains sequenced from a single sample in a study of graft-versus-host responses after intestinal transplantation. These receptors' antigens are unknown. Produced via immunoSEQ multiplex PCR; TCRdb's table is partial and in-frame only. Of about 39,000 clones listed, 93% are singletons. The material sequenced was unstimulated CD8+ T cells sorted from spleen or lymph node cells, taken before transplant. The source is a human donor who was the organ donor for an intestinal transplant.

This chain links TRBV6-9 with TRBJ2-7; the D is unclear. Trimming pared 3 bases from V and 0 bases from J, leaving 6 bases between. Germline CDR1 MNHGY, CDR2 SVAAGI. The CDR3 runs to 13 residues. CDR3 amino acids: CASSYSNSYEQYF. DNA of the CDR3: TGTGCCAGCAGTTACTCTAACTCCTACGAGCAGTACTTC.

In nucleotides, the CDR3 is TGTGCCAGCAGCAAAGAGGGACAGTGGGAGACCCAGTACTTC. Amino acids: CASSKEGQWETQYF. The chain couples TRBV7-9 to TRBJ2-5; TRBD1 agrees at 7 bases. CDR1 is SEHNR and CDR2 is FQNEAQ in the germline V gene (reference sequence). The J segment lost 5 bases and the V segment lost 5 bases, leaving 8 bases of the junction unmatched. CDR3 length equals 14 residues.

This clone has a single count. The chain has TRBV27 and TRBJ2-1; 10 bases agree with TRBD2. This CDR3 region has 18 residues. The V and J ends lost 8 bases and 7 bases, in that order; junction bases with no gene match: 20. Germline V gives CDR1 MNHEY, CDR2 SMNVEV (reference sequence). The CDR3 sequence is CASQLGGASGSWGNEQFF. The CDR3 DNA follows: TGTGCCAGCCAATTGGGCGGGGCTAGCGGGAGTTGGGGTAATGAGCAGTTCTTC.

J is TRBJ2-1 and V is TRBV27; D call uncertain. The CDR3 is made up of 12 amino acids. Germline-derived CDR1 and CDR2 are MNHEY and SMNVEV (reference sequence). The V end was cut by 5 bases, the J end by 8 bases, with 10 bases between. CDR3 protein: CASSPPGDEQFF. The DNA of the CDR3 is TGTGCCAGCAGTCCACCTGGCGATGAGCAGTTCTTC.

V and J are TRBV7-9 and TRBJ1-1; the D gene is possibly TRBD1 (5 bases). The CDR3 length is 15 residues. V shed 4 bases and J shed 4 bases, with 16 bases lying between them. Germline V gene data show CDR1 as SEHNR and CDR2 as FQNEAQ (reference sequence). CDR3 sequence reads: CASSSPGTESTEAFF. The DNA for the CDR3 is TGTGCCAGCAGCTCCCCAGGGACGGAAAGCACTGAAGCTTTCTTT.

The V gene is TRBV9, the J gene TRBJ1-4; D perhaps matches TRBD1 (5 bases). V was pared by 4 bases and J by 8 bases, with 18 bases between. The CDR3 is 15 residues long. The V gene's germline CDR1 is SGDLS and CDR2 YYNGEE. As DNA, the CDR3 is TGTGCCAGCAGCCCTACAGGAACCGCAGGGGAAAAACTGTTTTTT. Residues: CASSPTGTAGEKLFF.

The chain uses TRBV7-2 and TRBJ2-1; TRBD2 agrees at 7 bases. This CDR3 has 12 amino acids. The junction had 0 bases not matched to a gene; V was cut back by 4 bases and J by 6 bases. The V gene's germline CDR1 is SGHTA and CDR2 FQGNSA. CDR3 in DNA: TGTGCCAGCAGCTGGACTAGCAATGAGCAGTTCTTC. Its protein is CASSWTSNEQFF. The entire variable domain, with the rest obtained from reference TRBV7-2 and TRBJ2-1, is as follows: GAGVSQSPSNKVTEKGKDVELRCDPISGHTALYWYRQSLGQGLEFLIYFQGNSAPDKSGLPSDRFSAERTGGSVSTLTIQRTQQEDSAVYLCASSWTSNEQFFGPGTRLTVL.

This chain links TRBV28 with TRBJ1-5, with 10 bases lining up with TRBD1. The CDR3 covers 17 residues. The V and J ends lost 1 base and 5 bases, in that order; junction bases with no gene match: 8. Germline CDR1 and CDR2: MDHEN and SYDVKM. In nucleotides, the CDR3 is TGTGCCAGCAGTTTATTCCGGGACAGGGGAGGGGATCAGCCCCAGCATTTT. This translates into CASSLFRDRGGDQPQHF.

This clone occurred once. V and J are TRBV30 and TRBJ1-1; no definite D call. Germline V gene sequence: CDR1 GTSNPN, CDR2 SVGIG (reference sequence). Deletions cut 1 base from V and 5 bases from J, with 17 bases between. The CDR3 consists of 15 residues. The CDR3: CAWSELPILGTEAFF. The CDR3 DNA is TGTGCCTGGAGTGAACTACCGATCCTGGGGACTGAAGCTTTCTTT. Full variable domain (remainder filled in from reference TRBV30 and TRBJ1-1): SQTIHQWPATLVQPVGSPLSLECTVEGTSNPNLYWYRQAAGRGLQLLFYSVGIGQISSEVPQNLSASRPQDRQFILSSKKLLLSDSGFYLCAWSELPILGTEAFFGQGTRLTVV.

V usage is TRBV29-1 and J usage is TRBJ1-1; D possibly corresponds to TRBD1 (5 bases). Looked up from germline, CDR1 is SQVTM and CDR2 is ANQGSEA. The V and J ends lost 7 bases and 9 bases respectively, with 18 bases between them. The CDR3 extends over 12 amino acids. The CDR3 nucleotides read TGCAGCGCTAACGGCCTAGGGGAAAAAGCTTTCTTT. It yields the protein CSANGLGEKAFF.

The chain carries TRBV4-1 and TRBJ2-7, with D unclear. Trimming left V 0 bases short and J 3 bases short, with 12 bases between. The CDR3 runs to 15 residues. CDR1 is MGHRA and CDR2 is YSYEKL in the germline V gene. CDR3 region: CASSQEYSTFYEQYF. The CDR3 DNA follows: TGCGCCAGCAGCCAAGAATACTCGACCTTCTACGAGCAGTACTTC.

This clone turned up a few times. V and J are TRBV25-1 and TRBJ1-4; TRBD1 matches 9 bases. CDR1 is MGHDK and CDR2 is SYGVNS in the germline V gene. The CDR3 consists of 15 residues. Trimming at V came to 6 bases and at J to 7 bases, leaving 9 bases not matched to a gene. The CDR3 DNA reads TGTGCCAGCAGCGCCACCGGGACAGGGACTGAAAAACTGTTTTTT. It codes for CASSATGTGTEKLFF.

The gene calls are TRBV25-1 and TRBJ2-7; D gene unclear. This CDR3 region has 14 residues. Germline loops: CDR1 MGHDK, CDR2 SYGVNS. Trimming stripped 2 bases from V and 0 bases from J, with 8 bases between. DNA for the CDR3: TGTGCCAGCAGTGAAGTTAGATCCTCCTACGAGCAGTACTTC. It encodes CASSEVRSSYEQYF.

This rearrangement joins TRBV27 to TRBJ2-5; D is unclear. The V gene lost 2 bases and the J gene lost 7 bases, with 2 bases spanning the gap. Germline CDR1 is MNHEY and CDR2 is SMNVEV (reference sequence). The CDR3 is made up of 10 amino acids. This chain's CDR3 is CASSLGTQYF. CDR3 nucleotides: TGTGCCAGCAGTTTAGGGACCCAGTACTTC.